The TCR beta chain under discussion was sequenced for a study of control samples from healthy donors and cancer patients. Sequencing used immunoSEQ multiplex PCR; TCRdb keeps in-frame clones, though not all of them. The top ten hold 1.7% of the sample, which has 150,000 to 200,000 clones, 80% to 90% seen once. Germline assignment: CDR1 LGHDT and CDR2 YNNKEL (reference sequence). The CDR3 loop spans 14 amino acids. J was trimmed by 5 bases and V by 5 bases; bases with no gene match: 7. The specimen sequenced was blood. This sequence originates from a man between 18 and 35 years old in good health. This chain uses TRBV3-1 (or the pseudogene TRBV3-2) with TRBJ1-1; 8 bases map to TRBD1. CDR3 loop: CASSSQGARTEAFF. As DNA, the CDR3 is TGTGCCAGCAGCTCCCAGGGGGCGAGAACTGAAGCTTTCTTT.